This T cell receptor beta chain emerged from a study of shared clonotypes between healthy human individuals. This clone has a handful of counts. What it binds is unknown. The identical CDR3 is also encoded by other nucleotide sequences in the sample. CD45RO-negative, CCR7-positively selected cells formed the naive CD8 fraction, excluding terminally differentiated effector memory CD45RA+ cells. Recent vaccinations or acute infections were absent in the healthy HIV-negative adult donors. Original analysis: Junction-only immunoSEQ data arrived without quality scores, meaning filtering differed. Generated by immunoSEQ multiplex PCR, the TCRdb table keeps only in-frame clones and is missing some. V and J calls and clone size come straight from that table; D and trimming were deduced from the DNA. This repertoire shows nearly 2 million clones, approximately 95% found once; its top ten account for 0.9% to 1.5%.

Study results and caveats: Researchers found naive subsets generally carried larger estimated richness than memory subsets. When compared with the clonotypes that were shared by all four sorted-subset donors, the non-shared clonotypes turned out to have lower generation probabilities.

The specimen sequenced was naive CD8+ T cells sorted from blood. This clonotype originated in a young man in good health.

In DNA, the CDR3 is TGTGCCAGCAGTTTCTTAAGTAGCAATCAGCCCCAGCATTTT. Its translation: CASSFLSSNQPQHF. The chain joins TRBV28 to TRBJ1-5; D gene ambiguous. The CDR3 has 14 amino acids. The V and J ends lost 3 bases and 0 bases respectively, with 6 bases between them. Germline assignment: CDR1 MDHEN and CDR2 SYDVKM.